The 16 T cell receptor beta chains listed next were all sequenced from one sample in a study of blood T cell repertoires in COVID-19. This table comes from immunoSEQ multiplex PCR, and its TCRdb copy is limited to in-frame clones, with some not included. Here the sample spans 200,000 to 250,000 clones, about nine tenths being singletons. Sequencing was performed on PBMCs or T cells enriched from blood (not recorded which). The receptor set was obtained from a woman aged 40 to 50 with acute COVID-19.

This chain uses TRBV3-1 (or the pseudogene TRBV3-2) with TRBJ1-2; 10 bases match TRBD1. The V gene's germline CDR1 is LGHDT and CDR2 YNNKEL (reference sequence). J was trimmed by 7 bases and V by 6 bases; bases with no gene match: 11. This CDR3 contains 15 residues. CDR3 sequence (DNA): TGTGCCAGCAGTCAACTAGGACAGGGGGGGTCTGGCTACACCTTC. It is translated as CASSQLGQGGSGYTF.

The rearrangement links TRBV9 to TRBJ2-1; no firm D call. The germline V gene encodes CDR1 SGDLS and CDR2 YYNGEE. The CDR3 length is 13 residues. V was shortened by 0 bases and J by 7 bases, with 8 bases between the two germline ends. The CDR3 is CASSVDRINEQFF. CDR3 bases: TGTGCCAGCAGCGTAGACAGAATTAATGAGCAGTTCTTC.

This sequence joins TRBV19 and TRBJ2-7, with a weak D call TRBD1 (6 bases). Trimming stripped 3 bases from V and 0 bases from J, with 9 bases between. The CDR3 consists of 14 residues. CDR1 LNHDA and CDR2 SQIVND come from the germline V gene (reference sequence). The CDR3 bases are TGTGCCAGTAGTATCACAGGGCTCTCCTACGAGCAGTACTTC. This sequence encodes CASSITGLSYEQYF. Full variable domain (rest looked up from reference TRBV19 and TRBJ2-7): DGGITQSPKYLFRKEGQNVTLSCEQNLNHDAMYWYRQDPGQGLRLIYYSQIVNDFQKGDIAEGYSVSREKKESFPLTVTSAQKNPTAFYLCASSITGLSYEQYFGPGTRLTVT.

Here the CDR3 reads CASSLRTVGSPLHF. The CDR3 nucleotides are TGTGCCAGCAGCTTGCGGACAGTGGGCTCACCCCTCCACTTT. The chain carries TRBV5-4 and TRBJ1-6; perhaps TRBD1 as D (6 bases). Per the germline V gene, CDR1 is SGHNT and CDR2 is YYREEE (reference sequence). Trimming took off 1 base at V and 10 bases at J, with 12 bases between the two ends. This CDR3 is built from 14 residues.

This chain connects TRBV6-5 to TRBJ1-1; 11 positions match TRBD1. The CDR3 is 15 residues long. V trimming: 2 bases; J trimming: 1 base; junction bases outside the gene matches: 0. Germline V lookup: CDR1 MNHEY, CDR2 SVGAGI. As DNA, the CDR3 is TGTGCCAGCAGTTACGGGACAGGGGGGAACACTGAAGCTTTCTTT. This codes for CASSYGTGGNTEAFF.

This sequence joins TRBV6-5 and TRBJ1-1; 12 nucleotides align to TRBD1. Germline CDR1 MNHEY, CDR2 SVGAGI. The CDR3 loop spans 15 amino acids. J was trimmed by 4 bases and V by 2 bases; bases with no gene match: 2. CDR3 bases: TGTGCCAGCAGTTACCAGGGACAGGGGGCCACTGAAGCTTTCTTT. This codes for CASSYQGQGATEAFF.

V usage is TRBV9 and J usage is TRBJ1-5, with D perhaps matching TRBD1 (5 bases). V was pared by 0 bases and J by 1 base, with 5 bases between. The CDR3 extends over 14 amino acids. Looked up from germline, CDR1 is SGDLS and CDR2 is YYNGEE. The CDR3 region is CASSVEGSNQPQHF. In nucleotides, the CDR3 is TGTGCCAGCAGCGTAGAGGGGAGCAATCAGCCCCAGCATTTT.

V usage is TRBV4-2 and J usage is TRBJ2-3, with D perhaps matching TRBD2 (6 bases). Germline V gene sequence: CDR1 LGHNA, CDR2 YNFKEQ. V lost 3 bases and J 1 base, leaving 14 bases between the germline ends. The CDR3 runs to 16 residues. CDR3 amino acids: CASSHVPGDGTDTQYF. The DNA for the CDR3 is TGTGCCAGCAGCCACGTCCCGGGGGACGGCACAGATACGCAGTATTTT.

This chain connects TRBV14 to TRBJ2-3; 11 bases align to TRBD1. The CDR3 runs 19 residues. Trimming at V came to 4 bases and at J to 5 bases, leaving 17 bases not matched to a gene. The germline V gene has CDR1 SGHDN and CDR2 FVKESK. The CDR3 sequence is CASSPLLARTGGGGDTQYF. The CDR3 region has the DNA TGTGCCAGCAGCCCCCTCCTCGCCCGGACAGGGGGCGGAGGAGATACGCAGTATTTT.

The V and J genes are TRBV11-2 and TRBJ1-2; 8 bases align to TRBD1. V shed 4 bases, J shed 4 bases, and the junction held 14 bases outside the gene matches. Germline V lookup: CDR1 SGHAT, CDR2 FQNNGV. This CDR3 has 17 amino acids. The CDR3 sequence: CASSSNSGQGRGYGYTF. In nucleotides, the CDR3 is TGTGCCAGCAGCTCTAACTCCGGACAGGGTAGGGGCTATGGCTACACCTTC.

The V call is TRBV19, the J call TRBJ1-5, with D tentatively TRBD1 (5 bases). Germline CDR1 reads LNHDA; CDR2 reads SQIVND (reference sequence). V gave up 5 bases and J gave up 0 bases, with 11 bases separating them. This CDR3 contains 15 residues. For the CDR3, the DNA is TGTGCCAGTAGTTGGCAGGGCGTTAGCAATCAGCCCCAGCATTTT. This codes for CASSWQGVSNQPQHF.

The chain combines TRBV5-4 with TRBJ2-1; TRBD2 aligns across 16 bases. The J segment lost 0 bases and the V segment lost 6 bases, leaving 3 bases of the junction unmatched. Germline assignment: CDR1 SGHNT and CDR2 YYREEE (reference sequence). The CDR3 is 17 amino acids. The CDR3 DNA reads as TGTGCCAGCACGGGGACTAGCGGGGGGGGCTCCTACAATGAGCAGTTCTTC. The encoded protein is CASTGTSGGGSYNEQFF.

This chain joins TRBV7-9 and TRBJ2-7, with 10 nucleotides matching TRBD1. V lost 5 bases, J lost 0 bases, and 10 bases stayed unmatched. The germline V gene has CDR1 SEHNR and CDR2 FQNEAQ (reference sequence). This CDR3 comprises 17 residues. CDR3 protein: CASSPKSRTGGSYEQYF. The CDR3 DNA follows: TGTGCCAGCAGCCCGAAATCCAGGACAGGGGGCTCCTACGAGCAGTACTTC.

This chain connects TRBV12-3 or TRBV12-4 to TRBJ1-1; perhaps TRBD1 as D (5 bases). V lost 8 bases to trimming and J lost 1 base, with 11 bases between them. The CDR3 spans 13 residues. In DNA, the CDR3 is TGTGCCAGCGCCCTGGGGGGGAACACTGAAGCTTTCTTT. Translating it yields CASALGGNTEAFF.

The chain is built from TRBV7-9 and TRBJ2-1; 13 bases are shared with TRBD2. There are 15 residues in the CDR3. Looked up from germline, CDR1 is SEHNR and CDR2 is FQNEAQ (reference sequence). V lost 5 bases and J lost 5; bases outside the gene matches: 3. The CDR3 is CASSQLAGGNNEQFF. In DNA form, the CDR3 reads TGTGCCAGCAGCCAACTAGCGGGGGGGAACAATGAGCAGTTCTTC.

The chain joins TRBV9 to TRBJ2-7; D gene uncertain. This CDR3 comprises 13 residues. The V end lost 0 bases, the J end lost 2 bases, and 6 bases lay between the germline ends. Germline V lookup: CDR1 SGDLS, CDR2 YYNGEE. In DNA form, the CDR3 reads TGTGCCAGCAGCGTAGTCTGTGCCTACGAGCAGTACGTC. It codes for CASSVVCAYEQYV.